Listed below are T cell receptor beta chains from one sample, sequenced in a study of beta chain features in type 1 diabetes. Repertoires were generated with immunoSEQ multiplex PCR, while TCRdb's copy carries only in-frame clones and drops some. Altogether around 280,000 clones are present, 15% being singletons, with the ten largest covering more than 0.015%. Sequencing used naive CD4+ T cells from blood. These receptor sequences come from a man aged 18 to 30 with type 1 diabetes. Each CDR3 is given with its conserved first and last residue. A D gene is named only where the DNA matches it firmly. Size tells how often a clone was seen (once, few, many) or the class of an expanded clone, and some rows leave it out.

j_gene,d_gene,abundance,v_gene,len,CDR3nt,CDR3aa
TRBJ1-5,TRBD1,NA,TRBV28,13,TGTGCCAGCAGCTATGACAGGGGGCGGCCCCAGCATTTT,CASSYDRGRPQHF
TRBJ2-5,TRBD1,few,TRBV19,14,TGTGCCAGTAGTATCGGACAGGGGGCGGAGACCCAGTACTTC,CASSIGQGAETQYF
TRBJ2-7,TRBD2,NA,TRBV30,12,TGTGCCTGGGGGCGACTAGCGACCGAGCAGTACTTC,CAWGRLATEQYF
TRBJ1-1,NA,NA,TRBV6-5,13,TGTGCCAGCAGTTACGTATTGAACACTGAAGCTTTCTTT,CASSYVLNTEAFF
TRBJ2-3,TRBD1,once,TRBV7-7,15,TGTGCCAGCAGCTATGGACAGGGGGCTGCGGATACGCAGTATTTT,CASSYGQGAADTQYF
TRBJ2-1,TRBD2,NA,TRBV15,16,TGTGCCACCAGCAGAGGGGTAGCGGGAGCTTACAATGAGCAGTTCTTC,CATSRGVAGAYNEQFF
TRBJ1-1,NA,few,TRBV11-2,14,TGTGCCAGCAGCTTAGTCGACAGTTCGCCCGAAGCTTTCTTT,CASSLVDSSPEAFF
TRBJ1-1,NA,NA,TRBV6-5,16,TGTGCCAGCAGTTACTGGGGGACATACATGAACACTGAAGCTTTCTTT,CASSYWGTYMNTEAFF
TRBJ1-1,NA,few,TRBV11-2,14,TGTGCCAGCAGCTTAATCGGGATTTCCACTGAAGCTTTCTTT,CASSLIGISTEAFF
TRBJ1-5,NA,NA,TRBV29-1,13,TGCAGCGTCGTTGGAGGTAGCAATCAGCCCCAGCATTTT,CSVVGGSNQPQHF
TRBJ1-2,NA,NA,TRBV30,13,TGTGCCTGGAGCCCATACTCCTTCCGTGGCTACACCTTC,CAWSPYSFRGYTF
TRBJ2-1,TRBD1,few,TRBV27,14,TGTGCCAGCAGTCCTGGACAGGGGATACGTGAGCAGTTCTTC,CASSPGQGIREQFF
TRBJ2-3,NA,few,TRBV5-1,14,TGCGCCAGCAGCTTGAAGGCGGGGACAGATACGCAGTATTTT,CASSLKAGTDTQYF
TRBJ1-2,NA,NA,TRBV7-9,12,TGTGCCAGCAGCCCAACGACTGGTGGCTACACCTTC,CASSPTTGGYTF
TRBJ2-1,TRBD2,NA,TRBV2,13,TGTGCCTTGACTAGCGGAACTTACAATGAGCAGTTCTTC,CALTSGTYNEQFF
TRBJ1-4,NA,NA,TRBV18,14,TGTGCCAGCTCAGCCGGGACAAGAAATGAAAAACTGTTTTTT,CASSAGTRNEKLFF
TRBJ2-2,NA,few,TRBV5-6,15,TGTGCCAGCAGCTTGGACAGGGCGAACACCGGGGAGCTGTTTTTT,CASSLDRANTGELFF
TRBJ1-3,NA,NA,TRBV4-3,17,TGCGCCAGCAGCCAAGAGGGTATTGGAGTATCTGGAAACACCATATATTTT,CASSQEGIGVSGNTIYF
TRBJ2-1,TRBD1,NA,TRBV7-2,13,TGTGCCAGCAGCGCACAGGGGGCGAATGAGCAGTTCTTC,CASSAQGANEQFF
TRBJ2-7,TRBD2,few,TRBV27,15,TGTGCCAGCAGCCCCCGTTCGGGGAGGGCCTACGAGCAGTACTTC,CASSPRSGRAYEQYF
TRBJ2-1,NA,NA,TRBV11-2,14,TGTGCCAGCAGCTTAGATTACATGGACAATGAGCAGTTCTTC,CASSLDYMDNEQFF
TRBJ2-7,TRBD1,few,TRBV5-1,14,TGCGCCAGCAGCGACGGACAGGGGTCCCACGAGCAGTACTTC,CASSDGQGSHEQYF
TRBJ1-2,TRBD1,NA,TRBV5-6,16,TGTGCCAGCAGCTTGGGGCTCAGGGACAGGGTCTATGGCTACACCTTC,CASSLGLRDRVYGYTF
TRBJ2-7,NA,few,TRBV4-1,15,TGCGCCAGCAGCCAAGATTTTACGGGATCCTACGAGCAGTACTTC,CASSQDFTGSYEQYF
TRBJ2-4,NA,few,TRBV11-2,13,TGTGCCAGCAGCTTAGTAGTCAAAAACATTCAGTACTTC,CASSLVVKNIQYF
TRBJ2-1,TRBD2,NA,TRBV27,16,TGTGCCAGCAGTTTGGGACTAGCGGGGGGGCTCGGTGAGCAGTTCTTC,CASSLGLAGGLGEQFF
TRBJ1-6,TRBD1,few,TRBV18,17,TGTGCCAGCTCCCTTATTTCAGGGGGCGAAGATAATTCACCCCTCCACTTT,CASSLISGGEDNSPLHF
TRBJ2-5,NA,NA,TRBV7-9,16,TGTGCCAGCAGCTTAGCTCCAGGGCGAGAACAAGAGACCCAGTACTTC,CASSLAPGREQETQYF
TRBJ1-2,TRBD1,NA,TRBV18,15,TGTGCCAGCTCACTCGGGACAGGGGCCTCCTATGGCTACACCTTC,CASSLGTGASYGYTF
TRBJ2-1,NA,NA,TRBV6-1,13,TGTGCCAGCAGTGTTGCGTACTGGAATGAGCAGTTCTTC,CASSVAYWNEQFF
TRBJ2-2,NA,NA,TRBV27,15,TGTGCCAGCCGTTGGGGGCGACGGCACACCGGGGAGCTGTTTTTT,CASRWGRRHTGELFF
TRBJ2-7,TRBD2,NA,TRBV9,14,TGTGCCAGCAGCGTAGAGACTAGCGGGAGGACCAGGTACTTC,CASSVETSGRTRYF
TRBJ2-7,TRBD2,NA,TRBV7-9,16,TGTGCCAGCAGCCTCGGGATGGGCGGGAGTTTTGACGAGCAGTACTTC,CASSLGMGGSFDEQYF
TRBJ1-1,TRBD1,few,TRBV29-1,13,TGCAGCGTTGGGCCGGGACAGTCCGTATCTGCTTTCTTT,CSVGPGQSVSAFF
TRBJ2-2,NA,few,TRBV10-3,14,TGTGCCATCAGTGAGACGGGGAACACCGGGGAGCTGTTTTTT,CAISETGNTGELFF
TRBJ2-7,TRBD2,NA,TRBV28,16,TGTGCCAGCAGACCTTGGGGGGGAGCGGTACTCTACGAGCAGTACTTC,CASRPWGGAVLYEQYF
TRBJ2-4,TRBD1,few,TRBV5-4,16,TGTGCCAGCAGCTCCGGGACAGGGGCCGCCAAAAACATTCAGTACTTC,CASSSGTGAAKNIQYF
TRBJ2-1,TRBD2,NA,TRBV30,14,TGTGCCTGGAGTAGCGGGAGTGAGTACGGTGAGCAGTTCTTC,CAWSSGSEYGEQFF